The 11 T cell receptor beta chains given below trace back to one sample, sequenced in a study of T-cell memory formation after mild COVID-19. TCRdb used MiXCR to reprocess the 5' RACE reads, holding one entry per CDR3 protein. The data contain more than 250,000 distinct CDR3 sequences, over 15% of them singletons. The sample consisted of PBMCs or a T cell subset sorted from them (not recorded which). These receptors were collected from a man aged 18 to 29 who had mild COVID-19 (a few samples of this study predate the infection). Cell type and time point are not known.

The table lists this clonotype with a few counts. V gene TRBV7-8 combines with J gene TRBJ2-1; D is unresolved. The CDR3 is made up of 17 amino acids. The V gene's germline CDR1 is SGHVS and CDR2 FQNEAQ. V was clipped by 5 bases and J by 0 bases, with 17 bases between them. CDR3 residues: CASSPPRRLSSYNEQFF. CDR3 sequence (DNA): TGTGCCAGCAGCCCACCTCGGCGCCTAAGCTCCTACAATGAGCAGTTCTTC.

This clonotype came up a few times. This rearrangement joins TRBV4-1 to TRBJ1-1; 7 bases fit TRBD1. V lost 4 bases, J lost 9 bases, and 8 bases stayed unmatched. The CDR3 spans 13 residues. CDR1 and CDR2 from the germline V gene are MGHRA and YSYEKL. The CDR3 bases are TGCGCCAGCAGCCCGATGCCGGGACAGCAAGCTTTCTTT. Its protein is CASSPMPGQQAFF.

This clonotype was seen only a few times. The chain is built from TRBV6-5 and TRBJ2-1; 12 nucleotides align to TRBD2. With V trimmed by 7 bases and J by 4 bases, 5 bases remained unmatched. CDR1 is MNHEY and CDR2 is SVGAGI in the germline V gene. The CDR3 consists of 15 residues. Written as DNA, the CDR3 is TGTGCCAGCAAGCTAGCGGGGGGGAGTTACAATGAGCAGTTCTTC. Translated: CASKLAGGSYNEQFF.

In this sample, this clonotype turned up many times. J is TRBJ1-1 and V is TRBV20-1, with D possibly TRBD1 on 6 matching bases. This CDR3 region has 11 residues. Germline values: CDR1 DFQATT, CDR2 SNEGSKA (reference sequence). CDR3 DNA sequence: TGCAGGATAGGAGGGGGCACTGAAGCTTTCTTT. Translation gives CRIGGGTEAFF.

This clonotype was found a few times. This chain links TRBV13 with TRBJ2-5; TRBD1 matches 9 bases. With 3 bases clipped from V and 1 base from J, the junction kept 3 bases outside the gene matches. Germline CDR1 reads PRHDT; CDR2 reads FYEKMQ (reference sequence). CDR3 length equals 15 residues. The CDR3 loop reads CASSLRTGAQETQYF. The CDR3 DNA is TGTGCCAGCAGCTTGCGGACAGGGGCCCAAGAGACCCAGTACTTC.

V usage is TRBV19 and J usage is TRBJ2-5; a weak D match, TRBD2 (5 bases). Germline assignment: CDR1 LNHDA and CDR2 SQIVND (reference sequence). The CDR3 totals 13 residues. V was clipped by 5 bases and J by 5 bases, with 12 bases between them. CDR3 region: CASSGSRAETQYF. The CDR3 DNA is TGTGCCAGTAGTGGGTCGAGGGCGGAGACCCAGTACTTC.

The genes are TRBV7-6 and TRBJ1-6; D may be TRBD1 (6 bases). The CDR3 is made up of 15 amino acids. The V end was cut by 4 bases, the J end by 3 bases, with 10 bases between. Germline V gives CDR1 SGHVS, CDR2 FNYEAQ. Here the CDR3 DNA reads TGTGCCAGCAGCTCAGGGGTGGGCTATAATTCACCCCTCCACTTT. Protein: CASSSGVGYNSPLHF.

The rearrangement joins TRBV5-1 to TRBJ2-3; D gene ambiguous. The CDR3 covers 15 residues. CDR1 is SGHRS and CDR2 is YFSETQ in the germline V gene. The V end lost 0 bases, the J end lost 0 bases, and 8 bases lay between the germline ends. CDR3 loop: CASSLAPRSTDTQYF. As DNA, the CDR3 is TGCGCCAGCAGCTTGGCGCCCAGAAGCACAGATACGCAGTATTTT.

In nucleotides, the CDR3 is TGTGCCACCAGTGATTTGCCCACCCGACAGGGGGCTTACACCGGGGAGCTGTTTTTT. This encodes CATSDLPTRQGAYTGELFF. The chain uses TRBV24-1 and TRBJ2-2, with TRBD1 identical over 10 bases. The CDR3 sequence is 19 residues long. Germline V gives CDR1 KGHDR, CDR2 SFDVKD. After removal of 0 bases from V and 3 bases from J, the junction contained 9 bases not matched to a gene.

The genes are TRBV7-2 and TRBJ1-1; no firm D call. The germline V gene has CDR1 SGHTA and CDR2 FQGNSA. This CDR3 region has 14 residues. Trimming took 5 bases from V and 8 from J, leaving 18 bases between them. CDR3 amino acids: CASSPWAVGREAFF. The CDR3 nucleotides are TGTGCCAGCAGCCCCTGGGCCGTGGGTAGAGAAGCTTTCTTT. Based on the CDR3 plus reference TRBV7-2 and TRBJ1-1, the full variable domain is GAGVSQSPSNKVTEKGKDVELRCDPISGHTALYWYRQSLGQGLEFLIYFQGNSAPDKSGLPSDRFSAERTGGSVSTLTIQRTQQEDSAVYLCASSPWAVGREAFFGQGTRLTVV.

A few counts support this clonotype. This chain uses TRBV9 with TRBJ2-5, with a weak D call TRBD1 (5 bases). Germline V gene lookup returns CDR1 SGDLS and CDR2 YYNGEE. This CDR3 contains 14 residues. Trimming removed 3 bases at V and 4 bases at J, with 13 bases between. CDR3 coding DNA: TGTGCCAGCAGCGCGCTTAGGGGCCCAGAGACCCAGTACTTC. Protein product: CASSALRGPETQYF.